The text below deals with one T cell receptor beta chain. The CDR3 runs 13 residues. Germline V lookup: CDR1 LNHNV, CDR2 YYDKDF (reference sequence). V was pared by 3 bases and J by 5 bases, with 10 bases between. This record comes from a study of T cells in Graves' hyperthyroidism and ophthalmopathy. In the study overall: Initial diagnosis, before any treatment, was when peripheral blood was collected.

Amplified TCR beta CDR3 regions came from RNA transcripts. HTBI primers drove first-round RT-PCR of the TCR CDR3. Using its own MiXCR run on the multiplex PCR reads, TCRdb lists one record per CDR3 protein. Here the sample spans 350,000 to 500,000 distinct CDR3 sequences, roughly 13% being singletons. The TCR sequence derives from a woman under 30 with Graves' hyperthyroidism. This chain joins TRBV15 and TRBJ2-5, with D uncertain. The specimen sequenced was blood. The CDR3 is CATSRDPRETQYF. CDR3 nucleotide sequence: TGTGCCACCAGCAGGGATCCCCGGGAGACCCAGTACTTC.